The sequence of this T cell receptor (beta chain) was determined in a study of cytomegalovirus exposure and HLA in healthy donors. Study results and caveats: With high specificity and sensitivity, the classifier reportedly diagnosed cytomegalovirus status.

Notes on this clone: The antigen remains unidentified.

Trimming took 0 bases from V and 4 from J; bases not matched to a gene: 6. CDR3 length: 16 amino acids. In germline, CDR1 is MGHRA, CDR2 YSYEKL. The method was immunoSEQ multiplex PCR; TCRdb's version includes in-frame clones alone and lacks a portion of them. Among 57,000 or so clones listed, roughly nine tenths were seen once. The source is a woman aged 25 to 39 in good health and CMV-seronegative. V usage is TRBV4-1 and J usage is TRBJ2-3; 8 bases are a match to TRBD2. Sequenced input: PBMCs. The CDR3 bases are TGCGCCAGCAGCCAAGAACGAGCGGGAGAGGCAGATACGCAGTATTTT. Residues: CASSQERAGEADTQYF.